This TCR beta chain was captured by sequencing in a study of neurological immune-mediated disorders. Volunteers attending a blood bank in Maryland, USA, served as healthy controls. In this sample, this clonotype turned up many times. In germline, CDR1 is LGHDT, CDR2 YNNKEL (reference sequence). Trimming stripped 0 bases from V and 6 bases from J, with 18 bases between. The CDR3 has 16 amino acids. The cDNA was generated by 5'RACE with 10-nucleotide random UMIs. A single run covered 15-18 subjects with over 200 million TCR-beta sequences. TCRdb processed the 5' RACE reads anew with MiXCR; each CDR3 protein has one entry. The data show more than 50,000 distinct CDR3 sequences, with 11% seen just once and approximately 1.8% held by the top ten.

The sequenced sample was PBMCs. The TCR sequence derives from a man aged 55-75 years in good health. The V and J genes are TRBV3-1 and TRBJ2-7; a weak D match, TRBD2 (5 bases). The CDR3 DNA reads as TGTGCCAGCAGCCAAGATCGCTCGAGTAGGGCGGGCGAGCAGTACTTC. Protein product: CASSQDRSSRAGEQYF.